This T cell receptor (beta chain) was captured by sequencing in a study of breast tumors, draining lymph nodes, adjacent tissues. The study, taken as a whole, reports: Luminal-like breast cancer showed significantly greater tumor-nontumor repertoire similarity than basal-like breast cancer did. Most tumor T cells seemingly derive from lymph node, then expand in tumor.

The sample holds a few counts of this clonotype. Its antigen is unidentified. Via MiXCR, TCRdb re-called the multiplex PCR reads, giving one row per CDR3 protein. The repertoire consists of tens of thousands of distinct CDR3 sequences, with roughly 69% occurring once and the leading ten covering 15% to 20%. Germline V gene data show CDR1 as SGHDN and CDR2 as FVKESK. This CDR3 contains 16 residues. Trimming removed 1 base from V and 5 bases from J, with 15 bases in between. Sequencing was performed on breast tumor tissue. The chain couples TRBV14 to TRBJ2-1; D possibly uses TRBD1 or TRBD2 (6 bases each). The receptor comes from a female donor with breast cancer. Some clones in this sample may be carry-over from other donors' samples. As DNA, the CDR3 is TGTGCCAGCAGCCAAGTTAAGGGGGGCTGGCACAATGAGCAGTTCTTC. Its translation: CASSQVKGGWHNEQFF.